This T cell receptor (beta chain) emerged from a study of beta chain features in type 1 diabetes. The sample holds a few counts of this clone. The antigen is undetermined. Expressed TCRB transcripts were sequenced after all isolated RNA was converted to cDNA. The repertoire was sequenced with immunoSEQ multiplex PCR; TCRdb's copy has only in-frame clones and lacks some. The sample includes over 200,000 clones, about 11% of them seen just once. CDR1 and CDR2 from the germline V gene are LNHDA and SQIVND (reference sequence). This CDR3 region has 10 residues. V lost 11 bases to trimming and J lost 7 bases, with 9 bases between them. The study, taken as a whole, reports: Shorter TCRB CDR3s, moderately but significantly so, marked every one of the four CD4+ subsets in Type 1 diabetes patients. Among type 1 diabetes patients, VDJ junctions had fewer insertions and more deletions.

Sequencing was carried out using naive CD4+ T cells from blood. The TCR originated in a young man with type 1 diabetes. The chain employs TRBV19 and TRBJ2-1; the D is unclear. DNA of the CDR3: TGTGCCTCCGGTACTAATGAGCAGTTCTTC. Translated, it gives CASGTNEQFF.